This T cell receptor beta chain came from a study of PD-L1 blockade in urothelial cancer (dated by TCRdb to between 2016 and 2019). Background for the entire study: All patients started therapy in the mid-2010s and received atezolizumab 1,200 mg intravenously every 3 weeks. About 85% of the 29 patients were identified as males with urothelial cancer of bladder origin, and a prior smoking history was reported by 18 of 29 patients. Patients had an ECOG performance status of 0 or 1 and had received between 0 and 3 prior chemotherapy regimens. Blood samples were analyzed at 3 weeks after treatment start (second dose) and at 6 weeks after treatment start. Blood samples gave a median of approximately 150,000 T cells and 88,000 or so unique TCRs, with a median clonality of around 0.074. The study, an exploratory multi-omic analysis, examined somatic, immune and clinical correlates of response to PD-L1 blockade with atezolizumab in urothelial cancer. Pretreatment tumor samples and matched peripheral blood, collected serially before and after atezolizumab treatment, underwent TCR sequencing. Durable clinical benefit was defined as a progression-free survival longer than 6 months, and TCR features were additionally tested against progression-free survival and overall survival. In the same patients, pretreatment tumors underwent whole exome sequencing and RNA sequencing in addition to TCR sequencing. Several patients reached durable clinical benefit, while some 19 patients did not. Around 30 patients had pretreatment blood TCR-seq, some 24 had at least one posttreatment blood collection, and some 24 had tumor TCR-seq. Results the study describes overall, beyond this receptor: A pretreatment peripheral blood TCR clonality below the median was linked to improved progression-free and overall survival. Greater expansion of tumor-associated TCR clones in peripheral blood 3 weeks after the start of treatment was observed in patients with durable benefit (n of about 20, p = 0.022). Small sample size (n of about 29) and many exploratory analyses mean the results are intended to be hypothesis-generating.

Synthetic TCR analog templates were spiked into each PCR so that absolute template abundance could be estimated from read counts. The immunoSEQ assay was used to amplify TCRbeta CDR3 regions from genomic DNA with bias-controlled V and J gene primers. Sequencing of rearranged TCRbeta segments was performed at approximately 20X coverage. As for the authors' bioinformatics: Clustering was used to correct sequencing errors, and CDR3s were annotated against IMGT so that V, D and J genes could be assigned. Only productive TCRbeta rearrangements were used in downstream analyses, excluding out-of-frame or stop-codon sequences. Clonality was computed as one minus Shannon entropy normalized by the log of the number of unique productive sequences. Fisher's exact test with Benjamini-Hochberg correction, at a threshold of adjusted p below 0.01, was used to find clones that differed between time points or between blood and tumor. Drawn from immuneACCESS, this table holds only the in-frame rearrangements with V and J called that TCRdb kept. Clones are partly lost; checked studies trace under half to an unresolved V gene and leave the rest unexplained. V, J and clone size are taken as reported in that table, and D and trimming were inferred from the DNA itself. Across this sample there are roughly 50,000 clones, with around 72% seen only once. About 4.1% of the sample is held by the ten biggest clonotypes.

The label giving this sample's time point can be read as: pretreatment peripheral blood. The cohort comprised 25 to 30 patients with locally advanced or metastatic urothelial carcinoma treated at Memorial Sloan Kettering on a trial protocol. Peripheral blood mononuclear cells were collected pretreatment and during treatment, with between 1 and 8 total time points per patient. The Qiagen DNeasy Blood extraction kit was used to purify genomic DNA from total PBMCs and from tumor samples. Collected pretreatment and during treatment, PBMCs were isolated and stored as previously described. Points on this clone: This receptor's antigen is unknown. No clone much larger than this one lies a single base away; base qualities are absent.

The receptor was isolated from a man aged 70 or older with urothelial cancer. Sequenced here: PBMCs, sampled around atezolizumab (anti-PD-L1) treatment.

The CDR3 is CASSLDDRRAYNEQFF. The DNA reads TGCGCCAGCAGCTTGGACGACAGGCGGGCCTACAATGAGCAGTTCTTC. The V gene is TRBV5-1 and the J gene is TRBJ2-1; 6 matching bases give a weak D call of TRBD1. Per the germline V gene, SGHRS is the CDR1 and YFSETQ is the CDR2. Including cysteine and phenylalanine, the CDR3 has 16 amino acids. Only the CDR3 portion is preserved as DNA: 48 bases, with reading frame beginning at the first base. The V end loses 0 bases and the J end loses 2 bases, and a stretch of 12 bases separates them.